The 3 T cell receptor beta chains below were found in one sample sequenced in a study of T-cell reconstitution after alpha-beta-depleted transplantation in children. As it was prepared, the TCRbeta library received unique molecular identifiers. TCRdb re-called the PCR reads through MiXCR, storing one row per CDR3 protein. Among 750,000 to 950,000 distinct CDR3 sequences listed, less than 20% were seen once. The specimen comprised PBMCs, mostly from graft donor cells, sampled 360 days after TCRalphabeta/CD19-depleted stem cell transplant. These receptors came from a male patient younger than 18 who had a stem cell transplant for acute lymphoblastic leukemia, so the T cells may come from the graft donor.

The sample holds a few counts of this clonotype. The CDR3 sequence is CASSNVQGARETQYF. CDR3 coding DNA: TGTGCCAGCTCAAACGTACAGGGGGCACGTGAGACCCAGTACTTC. J is TRBJ2-5 and V is TRBV18; 9 bases match TRBD1. CDR1 is KGHSH and CDR2 is LQKENI in the germline V gene. The CDR3 length is 15 residues. Germline trimming cut 5 bases from V and 5 bases from J; bases unmatched to any gene: 9.

This clonotype was observed many times. This chain links TRBV12-3 or TRBV12-4 with TRBJ1-5, with 7 bases identical to TRBD1. The CDR3 covers 13 residues. V lost 5 bases and J lost 5; bases outside the gene matches: 3. The DNA of the CDR3 is TGTGCCAGCAGTCCTGGACAGGATCAGCCCCAGCATTTT. This sequence encodes CASSPGQDQPQHF.

This clonotype has just a few counts. The chain recombines TRBV3-1 with TRBJ2-5; 9 positions match TRBD2. The junction had 7 bases not matched to a gene; V was cut back by 4 bases and J by 1 base. Looked up from germline, CDR1 is LGHDT and CDR2 is YNNKEL (reference sequence). CDR3 length equals 16 residues. The CDR3 DNA reads as TGTGCCAGCAGCCGCCATCTTAGCGGGAGCCAAGAGACCCAGTACTTC. This encodes CASSRHLSGSQETQYF.